This T cell receptor (beta chain) derives from a study of regulatory T cells in long-lasting Graves disease. Study-wide context: Those with persistent Graves' disease had received antithyroid drugs for over 5 years with positive TSH receptor antibodies. Overall study results and limits: Persistent disease favored TRBV28, TRBJ1-2 and TRBJ2-5.

Regarding time point: persistent/refractory GD, antithyroid drugs over 5 years with positive TRAb. PBMCs provided the RNA from which the TCR library was made. In this sample, this clonotype turned up a few times. Its cognate antigen is unknown. The V gene lost 0 bases and the J gene lost 4 bases, with 10 bases spanning the gap. Germline CDR1 and CDR2: SGDLS and YYNGEE. The CDR3 extends over 14 amino acids. Arm-PCR of CDR3 regions and iRepertoire HTBI primers were used to build TCR beta libraries. TCRdb re-called the multiplex PCR reads with MiXCR, one entry per CDR3 protein. Seen here are over 450,000 distinct CDR3 sequences, approximately 21% observed once, and the top ten hold around 7%.

Material: peripheral blood mononuclear cells (PBMCs), obtained when the disease was refractory, from a patient treated with antithyroid drugs. This sequence originates from a female donor with Graves disease. The gene calls are TRBV9 and TRBJ1-1; no reliable D call. The CDR3 DNA reads TGTGCCAGCAGCGTAGGAGTGTTGGGCACTGAAGCTTTCTTT. Amino acid sequence: CASSVGVLGTEAFF.